This T cell receptor (beta chain) was obtained from a study of blood T cell repertoires in COVID-19. Measured with immunoSEQ multiplex PCR; TCRdb has only the in-frame clones, and not every one. This table has 170,000 or so clones, around four fifths appearing once. The CDR3 totals 15 residues. Trimming removed 3 bases at V and 0 bases at J, with 15 bases between. In germline, CDR1 is SQVTM, CDR2 ANQGSEA. The chain joins TRBV29-1 to TRBJ2-7; a possible D gene is TRBD1 (8 bases). This TCR derives from a woman aged 50 to 60 who had recovered from COVID-19. The sequenced material came from PBMCs or T cells enriched from blood (not recorded which). The DNA of the CDR3 is TGCAGCGTTGAGGATACAGGGGGGGTCTCCTACGAGCAGTACTTC. This sequence encodes CSVEDTGGVSYEQYF.